The 12 T cell receptor beta chains below were found in one sample sequenced in a study of T-cell memory formation after mild COVID-19. A single record per CDR3 protein comes from TCRdb applying MiXCR to the 5' RACE reads. Found here are hundreds of thousands of distinct CDR3 sequences, about an eighth of them singletons; the top ten hold 22%. The sequenced sample was PBMCs or a T cell subset sorted from them (not recorded which). These TCRs come from a young man who had mild COVID-19 (a few samples of this study predate the infection). Cell type and time point are not known.

This clonotype was counted only a few times. The chain combines TRBV7-3 with TRBJ2-3; D remains unclear. CDR1 and CDR2 from the germline V gene are SGHTA and FQGTGA. Trimming took 1 base from V and 4 from J, leaving 6 bases between them. CDR3 length: 13 residues. The CDR3 nucleotides are TGTGCCAGCAGCTTAAGATTTGCAGATACGCAGTATTTT. Encoded protein: CASSLRFADTQYF.

This clonotype occurred many times. This chain connects TRBV7-2 to TRBJ2-5, with 7 positions matching TRBD2. V shed 5 bases, J shed 5 bases, and the junction held 17 bases outside the gene matches. The CDR3 runs to 17 residues. Germline V CDR1 and CDR2: SGHTA, FQGNSA. The CDR3 spells CASSRMLLTGGGETQYF. As DNA, the CDR3 is TGTGCCAGCAGCCGGATGTTGTTGACGGGGGGAGGGGAGACCCAGTACTTC.

Ten or more counts support this clonotype. The chain carries TRBV12-3 or TRBV12-4 and TRBJ2-5; 9 bases agree with TRBD1. This CDR3 is built from 18 residues. V dropped 6 bases and J dropped 0; count of bases not matched to a gene: 14. As DNA, the CDR3 is TGTGCCAGCAGGGATCCCTACCTAAGACAGGGGGACCAAGAGACCCAGTACTTC. As protein: CASRDPYLRQGDQETQYF.

This chain links TRBV6-1 with TRBJ1-1; 8 nucleotides match TRBD1. Trimming at V came to 5 bases and at J to 6 bases, leaving 8 bases not matched to a gene. The germline gives CDR1 MNHNS, CDR2 SASEGT. This CDR3 comprises 14 residues. The CDR3 sequence is CASSPQGGYAEAFF. CDR3 coding DNA: TGTGCCAGCAGTCCACAGGGGGGCTACGCTGAAGCTTTCTTT.

This clonotype was detected ten times or more. CDR3 nucleotides: TGTGCCAGCAGCTCGCCGACTAGCGGGGGATCCTACGAGCAGTACTTC. Translated: CASSSPTSGGSYEQYF. The V gene is TRBV7-2, the J gene TRBJ2-7; 12 bases fit TRBD2. There are 16 residues in the CDR3. Germline V gene sequence: CDR1 SGHTA, CDR2 FQGNSA. V was clipped by 4 bases and J by 1 base; unmatched bases: 5.

The rearrangement joins TRBV5-1 to TRBJ1-1, with unresolved D. Germline assignment: CDR1 SGHRS and CDR2 YFSETQ. Deletions cut 4 bases from V and 1 base from J, with 14 bases between. This CDR3 spans 15 amino acids. The CDR3 sequence: CASSRAAVSNTEAFF. CDR3 sequence (DNA): TGCGCCAGCAGCCGGGCGGCAGTCTCGAACACTGAAGCTTTCTTT. Together with reference TRBV5-1 and TRBJ1-1, the CDR3 gives the full variable domain: KAGVTQTPRYLIKTRGQQVTLSCSPISGHRSVSWYQQTPGQGLQFLFEYFSETQRNKGNFPGRFSGRQFSNSRSEMNVSTLELGDSALYLCASSRAAVSNTEAFFGQGTRLTVV.

The genes are TRBV9 and TRBJ1-2, with D hard to call. V dropped 4 bases and J dropped 6 bases, with 28 bases sitting between them. The germline gives CDR1 SGDLS, CDR2 YYNGEE. The CDR3 consists of 18 residues. As DNA, the CDR3 is TGTGCCAGCAGCCCCTTTGCTCTAGGATCGGGAGCTGGCCATGGCTACACCTTC. It codes for CASSPFALGSGAGHGYTF.

This chain connects TRBV4-3 to TRBJ2-5; TRBD2 agrees at 13 bases. Germline trimming cut 3 bases from V and 5 bases from J; bases unmatched to any gene: 6. Germline CDR1 LGHNA, CDR2 YSLEER. The CDR3 totals 16 residues. The CDR3: CASSHGLAGVWETQYF. CDR3 sequence (DNA): TGCGCCAGCAGCCACGGACTAGCGGGGGTCTGGGAGACCCAGTACTTC.

The chain employs TRBV20-1 and TRBJ2-7; D is possibly TRBD2 (7 bases). This CDR3 spans 16 amino acids. Trimming shortened V by 3 bases and J by 6 bases, and 24 bases separated the two germline ends. CDR1 is DFQATT and CDR2 is SNEGSKA in the germline V gene (reference sequence). The CDR3 protein is CSARAHRGALTSEQYV. The CDR3 bases are TGCAGTGCTAGGGCCCATCGGGGGGCCCTAACATCCGAGCAGTACGTC.

The rearrangement links TRBV20-1 to TRBJ2-3, with 12 bases lining up with TRBD1. CDR1 and CDR2 (germline): DFQATT, SNEGSKA (reference sequence). The CDR3 totals 14 residues. V shed 6 bases and J 1 base; nucleotides not matched to a gene: 2. DNA of the CDR3: TGCAGTGCATGGGACAGGGGGCGCACAGATACGCAGTATTTT. It specifies CSAWDRGRTDTQYF.

The genes are TRBV6-2 or TRBV6-3 and TRBJ2-1; a weak D match, TRBD1 (6 bases). Germline CDR1 and CDR2: MNHEY and SVGEGT. The CDR3 has 14 amino acids. Trimming removed 0 bases from V and 7 bases from J, with 10 bases in between. The CDR3 region is CASSYSRDMNEQFF. In DNA, the CDR3 is TGTGCCAGCAGTTACTCCCGGGACATGAATGAGCAGTTCTTC.

This clonotype was seen at least ten times. V and J are TRBV5-1 and TRBJ2-7; 8 bases agree with TRBD1. Germline lookup yields CDR1 SGHRS and CDR2 YFSETQ. CDR3 size: 13 residues. Trimming cost V 2 bases and J 4 bases; bases outside gene matches: 2. The CDR3 region is CASSFGTGYEQYV. Here the CDR3 DNA reads TGCGCCAGCAGCTTTGGGACAGGATACGAGCAGTACGTC.